These 20 T cell receptor beta chains share one sample of origin, sequenced in a study of cytomegalovirus exposure and HLA in healthy donors. PCR employed 60 Vbeta and 13 Jbeta primers. Method: immunoSEQ multiplex PCR; TCRdb's copy keeps in-frame clones and lacks some. The data show approximately 150,000 clones, about 79% seen once. The material sequenced was PBMCs. These receptors were taken from a male donor in good health and CMV-seronegative.

This clone was found once. This rearrangement joins TRBV2 to TRBJ2-1; maybe TRBD2 (5 bases). This CDR3 is built from 16 residues. Germline CDR1 and CDR2: SNHLY and FYNNEI. V was shortened by 3 bases and J by 10 bases, with 22 bases between the two germline ends. CDR3 nucleotide sequence: TGTGCCAGCAGTGACTTGGAGGCCCTGGGATTAGAGGAGCAGTTCTTC. Translated, it gives CASSDLEALGLEEQFF.

Written as DNA, the CDR3 is TGCAGCGTCCTAGGGGACAGTGGCTACACCTTC. Protein: CSVLGDSGYTF. V gene TRBV29-1 combines with J gene TRBJ1-2, with 7 positions matching TRBD1. The CDR3 contains 11 residues. Germline values: CDR1 SQVTM, CDR2 ANQGSEA. Unmatched junction bases numbered 5, after V lost 6 bases and J lost 7 bases.

The V call is TRBV7-7, the J call TRBJ2-2; no reliable D call. CDR3 length equals 17 residues. V was trimmed by 5 bases and J by 1 base, leaving 17 bases between them. Germline lookup yields CDR1 SSHAT and CDR2 FNYEAQ (reference sequence). This CDR3 reads CASSPTLVGGNTGELFF. DNA for the CDR3: TGTGCCAGCAGCCCGACTTTGGTAGGCGGGAACACCGGGGAGCTGTTTTTT.

In its sample, this clone was seen once. This chain connects TRBV7-2 to TRBJ1-4; TRBD1 aligns across 7 bases. Germline V gives CDR1 SGHTA, CDR2 FQGNSA. Losses at the gene ends were 5 bases for V and 8 bases for J; bases not matched to a gene: 8. This CDR3 is 14 amino acids long. The CDR3: CASSPQGVWEKLFF. The CDR3 DNA reads TGTGCCAGCAGCCCTCAGGGGGTTTGGGAAAAACTGTTTTTT.

The chain combines TRBV7-9 with TRBJ2-7, with 8 bases matching TRBD1. The CDR3 has 13 amino acids. V trimming: 8 bases; J trimming: 3 bases; junction bases outside the gene matches: 6. Per the germline V gene, CDR1 is SEHNR and CDR2 is FQNEAQ (reference sequence). CDR3 in DNA: TGTGCCAGCGGCGACAGGGGAGGCTACGAGCAGTACTTC. It is translated as CASGDRGGYEQYF.

This clone was seen more than once but under ten times. The V and J genes are TRBV28 and TRBJ2-1; 7 bases fit TRBD2. The V gene end was trimmed by 3 bases and the J gene end by 5 bases; junction bases not matched to a gene: 7. This CDR3 comprises 15 residues. From germline, CDR1 is MDHEN and CDR2 SYDVKM. The DNA for the CDR3 is TGTGCCAGCAGTTTGCTAGCGGTGCCCCACAATGAGCAGTTCTTC. Translated: CASSLLAVPHNEQFF. The whole variable domain, remainder taken from reference TRBV28 and TRBJ2-1, is DVKVTQSSRYLVKRTGEKVFLECVQDMDHENMFWYRQDPGLGLRLIYFSYDVKMKEKGDIPEGYSVSREKKERFSLILESASTNQTSMYLCASSLLAVPHNEQFFGPGTRLTVL.

This clone was seen a handful of times. V gene TRBV10-1 combines with J gene TRBJ2-2; the match to TRBD1 covers 9 bases. Germline V lookup: CDR1 WNHNN, CDR2 SYGVQD (reference sequence). The length of the CDR3 is 18 residues. Germline trimming cut 2 bases from V and 0 bases from J; bases unmatched to any gene: 7. DNA of the CDR3: TGCGCCAGCAGTGAGGACAGGGGGGGCCTTCCGAACACCGGGGAGCTGTTTTTT. Its translation is CASSEDRGGLPNTGELFF.

This chain uses TRBV4-3 with TRBJ2-7, with TRBD2 identical over 13 bases. Trimming removed 3 bases from V and 5 bases from J; junction bases left unmatched: 7. The CDR3 runs to 16 residues. The germline V gene encodes CDR1 LGHNA and CDR2 YSLEER. The CDR3 loop reads CASSQGTSGMIDEQYF. DNA for the CDR3: TGCGCCAGCAGCCAGGGGACTAGCGGGATGATAGACGAGCAGTACTTC.

This rearrangement joins TRBV4-1 to TRBJ1-1, with D tentatively TRBD1 (6 bases). Trimming stripped 1 base from V and 4 bases from J, with 13 bases between. The germline CDR1 and CDR2 sequences are MGHRA and YSYEKL. The CDR3 runs 15 residues. This CDR3 is CASSQGEGDFTEAFF. As DNA, the CDR3 is TGCGCCAGCAGCCAAGGGGAGGGGGACTTCACTGAAGCTTTCTTT.

The chain recombines TRBV4-3 with TRBJ2-1; D is undetermined. The CDR3 covers 13 residues. CDR1 is LGHNA and CDR2 is YSLEER in the germline V gene. V was shortened by 0 bases and J by 9 bases, with 9 bases between the two germline ends. The CDR3 is CASSQDYRGEQFF. CDR3 nucleotide sequence: TGCGCCAGCAGCCAAGACTATAGAGGTGAGCAGTTCTTC.

This sequence joins TRBV7-9 and TRBJ2-1, with D perhaps TRBD2 (5 bases). V lost 5 bases and J lost 7, with 9 bases in between. CDR3 length: 12 residues. Germline V gene data show CDR1 as SEHNR and CDR2 as FQNEAQ (reference sequence). The CDR3 DNA is TGTGCCAGCAGCCCGACTAAAAATGAGCAGTTCTTC. It specifies CASSPTKNEQFF.

CDR3 in DNA: TGTGCCAGTCGGGCTCTGGGACTAGCGAACGGTGAGCAGTTCTTC. It translates to CASRALGLANGEQFF. The V gene is TRBV19, the J gene TRBJ2-1, with 10 bases identical to TRBD2. The length of the CDR3 is 15 residues. After removal of 8 bases from V and 9 bases from J, the junction contained 13 bases not matched to a gene. Looked up from germline, CDR1 is LNHDA and CDR2 is SQIVND (reference sequence).

The rearrangement uses TRBV6-6 and TRBJ2-7, with D uncertain. Trimming stripped 1 base from V and 0 bases from J, with 7 bases between. CDR1 and CDR2 from the germline V gene are MNHNY and SVGAGI (reference sequence). The CDR3 has 14 residues. The CDR3 here is CASSYFPPSYEQYF. DNA for the CDR3: TGTGCCAGCAGTTACTTTCCTCCCTCCTACGAGCAGTACTTC.

V gene TRBV4-2 combines with J gene TRBJ2-7; no clear D. V was trimmed by 0 bases and J by 0 bases, leaving 15 bases between them. Germline CDR1 LGHNA, CDR2 YNFKEQ. The CDR3 length is 17 residues. The CDR3 spells CASSQDSYLRSSYEQYF. CDR3 DNA: TGTGCCAGCAGCCAAGATAGTTACCTCCGGTCCTCCTACGAGCAGTACTTC.

The V gene is TRBV27, the J gene TRBJ2-3; D is unclear. Trimming left V 7 bases short and J 2 bases short, with 13 bases between. Germline V lookup: CDR1 MNHEY, CDR2 SMNVEV (reference sequence). The CDR3 covers 14 residues. The CDR3 sequence: CASTLSSPTDTQYF. The CDR3 nucleotides are TGTGCCAGCACCCTCTCGAGTCCCACAGATACGCAGTATTTT.

The V gene is TRBV5-5, the J gene TRBJ1-5, with unresolved D. Trimming took 7 bases from V and 4 from J, leaving 12 bases between them. The V gene's germline CDR1 is SGHKS and CDR2 YYEKEE (reference sequence). The CDR3 runs to 13 residues. The CDR3 sequence: CASALGSNQPQHF. In DNA form, the CDR3 reads TGTGCCAGCGCATTGGGGAGTAATCAGCCCCAGCATTTT.

The rearrangement joins TRBV27 to TRBJ2-7, with TRBD2 matching 10 bases. Germline V CDR1 and CDR2: MNHEY, SMNVEV (reference sequence). The CDR3 totals 16 residues. V trimming: 4 bases; J trimming: 0 bases; junction bases outside the gene matches: 6. The CDR3 protein is CASSSRTSGFSYEQYF. The CDR3 nucleotides read TGTGCCAGCAGTTCGAGGACTAGCGGATTCTCCTACGAGCAGTACTTC.

This sequence joins TRBV10-3 and TRBJ1-2, with TRBD1 matching 9 bases. The V and J ends lost 4 bases and 5 bases, in that order; junction bases with no gene match: 5. The germline V gene has CDR1 ENHRY and CDR2 SYGVKD. This CDR3 region has 14 residues. This CDR3 is CAISGPGTGYGYTF. The DNA of the CDR3 is TGTGCCATCAGTGGCCCCGGGACAGGGTATGGCTACACCTTC.

The chain recombines TRBV28 with TRBJ2-7; tentatively, D is TRBD2 (5 bases). Germline V lookup: CDR1 MDHEN, CDR2 SYDVKM. CDR3 length: 15 amino acids. Trimming took off 4 bases at V and 3 bases at J, with 16 bases between the two ends. The CDR3 is CASSSHRDLGYEQYF. DNA for the CDR3: TGTGCCAGCAGTTCCCACCGGGATCTGGGCTACGAGCAGTACTTC.

This clone was seen just once. In DNA, the CDR3 is TGTGCCAGCAGTGTTAGACAGGGGAACTACGAGCAGTACTTC. Its protein is CASSVRQGNYEQYF. This rearrangement joins TRBV27 to TRBJ2-7; 8 bases align to TRBD1. J lost 3 bases, V lost 5 bases, and 6 bases had no gene match. The CDR3 length is 14 residues. Germline-derived CDR1 and CDR2 are MNHEY and SMNVEV (reference sequence).